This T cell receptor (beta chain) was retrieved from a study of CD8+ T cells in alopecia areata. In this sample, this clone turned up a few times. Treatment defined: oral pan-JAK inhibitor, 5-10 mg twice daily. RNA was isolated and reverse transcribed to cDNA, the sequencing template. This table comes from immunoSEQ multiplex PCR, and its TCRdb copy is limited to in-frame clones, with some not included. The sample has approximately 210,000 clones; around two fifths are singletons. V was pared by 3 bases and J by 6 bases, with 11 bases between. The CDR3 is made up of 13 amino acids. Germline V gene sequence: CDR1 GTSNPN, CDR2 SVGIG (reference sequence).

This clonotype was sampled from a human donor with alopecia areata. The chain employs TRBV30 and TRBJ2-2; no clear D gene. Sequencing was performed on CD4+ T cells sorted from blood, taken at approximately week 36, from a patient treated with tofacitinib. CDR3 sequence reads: CAWSGLTAGELFF. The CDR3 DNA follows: TGTGCCTGGAGCGGTCTCACCGCCGGGGAGCTGTTTTTT.